This T cell receptor beta chain was obtained from a study of blood T cells in healthy people across ages. Regarding the study as a whole: The study found more naive CD4+ cells and higher diversity in long-lived than aged donors. The percentage of naive T cells correlated strongly with TCR beta diversity.

The V segment lost 4 bases and the J segment 4 bases; nucleotides outside the gene matches: 11. The length of the CDR3 is 16 residues. Germline CDR1 reads ENHRY; CDR2 reads SYGVKD. Researchers isolated at least 7 million PBMCs per sample. This clonotype showed up just a few times. Its target is unknown. Sample-barcoded 5' priming and a J-beta primer mix drove a second PCR of 7 to 11 cycles. TCRdb itself ran the 5' RACE reads through MiXCR, one entry per CDR3 protein. This table holds about 1,500,000 distinct CDR3 sequences, 42% found once. The material sequenced was blood. V usage is TRBV10-3 and J usage is TRBJ2-5; TRBD2 matches at 8 bases. The source of this sequence is a woman between 18 and 29 years old in good health. The CDR3 is CAISVPAAGVGETQYF. Here the CDR3 DNA reads TGTGCCATCAGTGTCCCGGCAGCGGGGGTAGGAGAGACCCAGTACTTC.